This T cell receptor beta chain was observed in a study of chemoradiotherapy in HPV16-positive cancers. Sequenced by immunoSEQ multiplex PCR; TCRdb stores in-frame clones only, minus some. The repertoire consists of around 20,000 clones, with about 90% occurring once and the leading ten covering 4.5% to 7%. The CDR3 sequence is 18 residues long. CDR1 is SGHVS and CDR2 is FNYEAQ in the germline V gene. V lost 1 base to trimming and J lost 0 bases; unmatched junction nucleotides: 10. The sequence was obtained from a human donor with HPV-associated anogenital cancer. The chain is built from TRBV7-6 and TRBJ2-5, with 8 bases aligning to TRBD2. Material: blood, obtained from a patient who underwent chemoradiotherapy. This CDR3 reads CASSLGAGEITNQETQYF. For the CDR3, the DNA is TGTGCCAGCAGCTTAGGAGCGGGGGAGATAACGAACCAAGAGACCCAGTACTTC.